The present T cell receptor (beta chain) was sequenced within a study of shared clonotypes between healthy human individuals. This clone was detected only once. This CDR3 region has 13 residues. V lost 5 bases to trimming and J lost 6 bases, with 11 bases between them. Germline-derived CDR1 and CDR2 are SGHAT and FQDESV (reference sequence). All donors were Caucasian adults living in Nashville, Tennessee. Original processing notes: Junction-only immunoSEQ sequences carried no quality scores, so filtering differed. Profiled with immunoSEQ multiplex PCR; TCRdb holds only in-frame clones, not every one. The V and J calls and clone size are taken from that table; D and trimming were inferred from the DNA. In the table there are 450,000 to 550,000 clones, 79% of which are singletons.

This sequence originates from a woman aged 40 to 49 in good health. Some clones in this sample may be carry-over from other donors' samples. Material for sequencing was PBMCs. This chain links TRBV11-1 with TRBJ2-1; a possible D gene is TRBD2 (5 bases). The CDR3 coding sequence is TGTGCCAGCAGCCCCCCGAGGGCCAATGAGCAGTTCTTC. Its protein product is CASSPPRANEQFF.